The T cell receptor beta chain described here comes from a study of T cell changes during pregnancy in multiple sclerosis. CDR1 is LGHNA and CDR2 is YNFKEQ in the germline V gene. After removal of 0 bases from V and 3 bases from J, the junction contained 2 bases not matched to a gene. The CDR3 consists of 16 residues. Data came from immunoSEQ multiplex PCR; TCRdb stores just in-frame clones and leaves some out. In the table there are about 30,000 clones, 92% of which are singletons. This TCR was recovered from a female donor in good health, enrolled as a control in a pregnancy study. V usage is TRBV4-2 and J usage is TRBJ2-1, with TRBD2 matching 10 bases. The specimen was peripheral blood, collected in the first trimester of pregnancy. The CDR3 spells CASSQDSGRVYNEQFF. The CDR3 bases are TGTGCCAGCAGCCAAGACAGCGGGAGGGTCTACAATGAGCAGTTCTTC.